The clone carrying this TCR beta chain ranks as medium-sized. These data belong to a study of T cells in localized non-small cell lung cancer. Profiling relied on immunoSEQ multiplex PCR, and the TCRdb table lists in-frame clones only, not all of them. The table lists approximately 1,400 clones, roughly 25% of them singletons, with 20% in the top ten. This CDR3 has 16 residues. Source: normal lung tissue next to the tumor, taken before any cancer treatment. The chain uses TRBV1 and TRBJ2-7; TRBD2 is the table's D call and was not checked against the DNA. TRBV1 is deemed a pseudogene. The sequence was obtained from a male donor aged 60 or over with stage II squamous cell lung carcinoma. The CDR3 region has the DNA TGCGCCAGCAGTCCCTCCAGCGGGGGGAGCTCCTACGAGCAGTACTTC. Translated: CASSPSSGGSSYEQYF.